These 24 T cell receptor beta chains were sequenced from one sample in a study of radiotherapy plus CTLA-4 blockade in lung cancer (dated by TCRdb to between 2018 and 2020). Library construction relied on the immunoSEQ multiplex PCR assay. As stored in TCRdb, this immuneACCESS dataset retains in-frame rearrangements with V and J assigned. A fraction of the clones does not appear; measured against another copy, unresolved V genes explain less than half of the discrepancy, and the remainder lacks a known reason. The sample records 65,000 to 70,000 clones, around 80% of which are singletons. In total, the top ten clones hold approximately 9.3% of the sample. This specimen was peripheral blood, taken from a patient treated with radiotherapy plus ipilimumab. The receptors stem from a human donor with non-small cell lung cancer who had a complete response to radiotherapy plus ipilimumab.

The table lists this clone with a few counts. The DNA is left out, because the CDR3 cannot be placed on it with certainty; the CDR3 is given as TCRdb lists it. The CDR3 is CASTSDRGRTIYF. The V gene is TRBV19, the J gene TRBJ1-3; TRBD1, the table's D call, lacks a check against the DNA. Per the germline V gene, CDR1 is LNHDA and CDR2 is SQIVND (reference sequence). The CDR3 is 13 residues long, ends included.

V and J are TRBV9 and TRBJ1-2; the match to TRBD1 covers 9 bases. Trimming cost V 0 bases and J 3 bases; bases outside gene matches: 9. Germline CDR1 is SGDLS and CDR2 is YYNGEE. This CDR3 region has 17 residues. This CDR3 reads CASSVGDRVFSYYGYTF. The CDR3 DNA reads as TGTGCCAGCAGCGTAGGGGACAGGGTCTTTAGTTACTATGGCTACACCTTC.

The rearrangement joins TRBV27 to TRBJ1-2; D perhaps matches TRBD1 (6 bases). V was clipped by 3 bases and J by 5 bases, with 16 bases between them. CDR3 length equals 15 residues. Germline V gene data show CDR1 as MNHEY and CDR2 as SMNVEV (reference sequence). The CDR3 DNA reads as TGTGCCAGCAGTTTCCGAGAGACAGGAGTATATGGCTACACCTTC. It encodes CASSFRETGVYGYTF.

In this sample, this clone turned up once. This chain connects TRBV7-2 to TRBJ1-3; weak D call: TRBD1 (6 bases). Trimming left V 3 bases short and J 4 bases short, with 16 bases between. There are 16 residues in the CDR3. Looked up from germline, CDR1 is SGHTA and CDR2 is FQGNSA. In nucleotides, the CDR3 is TGTGCCAGCAGCTTTGGAACAGGGTTCTCGGGAAACACCATATATTTT. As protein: CASSFGTGFSGNTIYF. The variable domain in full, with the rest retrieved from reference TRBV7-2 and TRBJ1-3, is GAGVSQSPSNKVTEKGKDVELRCDPISGHTALYWYRQSLGQGLEFLIYFQGNSAPDKSGLPSDRFSAERTGGSVSTLTIQRTQQEDSAVYLCASSFGTGFSGNTIYFGEGSWLTVV.

CDR3 sequence: CAWSLTRGRAFF. The DNA of the CDR3 is TGTGCCTGGAGTTTGACTCGTGGGAGAGCTTTCTTT. V usage is TRBV30 and J usage is TRBJ1-1; no clear D gene. V dropped 2 bases and J dropped 10 bases, with 14 bases sitting between them. This CDR3 region has 12 residues. Per the germline V gene, CDR1 is GTSNPN and CDR2 is SVGIG (reference sequence).

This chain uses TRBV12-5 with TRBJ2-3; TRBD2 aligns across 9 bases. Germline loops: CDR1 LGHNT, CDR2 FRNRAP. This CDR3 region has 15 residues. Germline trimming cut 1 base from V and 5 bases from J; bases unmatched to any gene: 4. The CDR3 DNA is TGTGCTAGTGGTTTGGGACTAGCGGTTGTAGATACGCAGTATTTT. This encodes CASGLGLAVVDTQYF.

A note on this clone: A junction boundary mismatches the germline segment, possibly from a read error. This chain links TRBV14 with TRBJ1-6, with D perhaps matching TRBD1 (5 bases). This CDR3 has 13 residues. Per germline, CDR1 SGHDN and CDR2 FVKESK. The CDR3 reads CASSQYKGTDLSF. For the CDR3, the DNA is TGTGCCAGCAGCCAATACAAAGGGACCGACCTGAGCTTT.

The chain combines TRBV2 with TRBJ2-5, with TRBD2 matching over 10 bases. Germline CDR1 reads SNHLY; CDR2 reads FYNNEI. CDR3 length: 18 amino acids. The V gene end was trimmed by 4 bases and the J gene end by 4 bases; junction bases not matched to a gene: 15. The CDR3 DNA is TGTGCCAGCAGTGTTCACAGGTCTAGCGGGAGCGGACCAGAGACCCAGTACTTC. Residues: CASSVHRSSGSGPETQYF.

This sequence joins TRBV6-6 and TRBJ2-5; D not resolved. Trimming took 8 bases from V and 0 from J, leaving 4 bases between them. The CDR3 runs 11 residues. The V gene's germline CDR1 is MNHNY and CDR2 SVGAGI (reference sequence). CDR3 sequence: CASGYQETQYF. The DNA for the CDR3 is TGTGCCAGCGGATACCAAGAGACCCAGTACTTC.

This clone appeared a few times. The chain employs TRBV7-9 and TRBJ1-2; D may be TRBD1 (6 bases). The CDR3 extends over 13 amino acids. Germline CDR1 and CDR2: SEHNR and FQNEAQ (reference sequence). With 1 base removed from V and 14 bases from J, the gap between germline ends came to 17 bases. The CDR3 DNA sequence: TGTGCCAGCAGCTTAGGGGTGACAGGAGCTACTACCTTC. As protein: CASSLGVTGATTF.

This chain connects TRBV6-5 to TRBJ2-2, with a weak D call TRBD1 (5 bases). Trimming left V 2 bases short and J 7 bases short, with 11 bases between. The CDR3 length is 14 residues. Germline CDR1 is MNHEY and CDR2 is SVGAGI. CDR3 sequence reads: CASSYDSIIGELFF. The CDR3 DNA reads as TGTGCCAGCAGTTACGACAGTATCATCGGGGAGCTGTTTTTT.

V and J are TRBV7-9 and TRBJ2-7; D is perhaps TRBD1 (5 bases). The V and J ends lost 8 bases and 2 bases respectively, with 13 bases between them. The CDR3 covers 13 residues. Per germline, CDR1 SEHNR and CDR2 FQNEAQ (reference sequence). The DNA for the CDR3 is TGTGCCAGCGGATCAGGGCTAGCCTACGAGCAGTACTTC. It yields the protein CASGSGLAYEQYF.

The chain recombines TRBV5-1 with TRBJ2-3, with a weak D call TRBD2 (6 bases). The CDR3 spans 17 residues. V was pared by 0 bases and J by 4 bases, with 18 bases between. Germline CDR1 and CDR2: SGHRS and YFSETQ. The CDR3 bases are TGCGCCAGCAGCTTGGTAGGGCAGGGAGGTAGGGCAGATACGCAGTATTTT. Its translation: CASSLVGQGGRADTQYF. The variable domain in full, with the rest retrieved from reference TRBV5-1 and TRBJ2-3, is KAGVTQTPRYLIKTRGQQVTLSCSPISGHRSVSWYQQTPGQGLQFLFEYFSETQRNKGNFPGRFSGRQFSNSRSEMNVSTLELGDSALYLCASSLVGQGGRADTQYFGPGTRLTVL.

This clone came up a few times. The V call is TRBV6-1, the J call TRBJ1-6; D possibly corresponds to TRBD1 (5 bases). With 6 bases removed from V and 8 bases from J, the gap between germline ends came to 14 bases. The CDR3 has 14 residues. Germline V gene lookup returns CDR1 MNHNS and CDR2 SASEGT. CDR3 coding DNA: TGTGCCAGCAGGTCGGGACCGGCTTATTCACCCCTCCACTTT. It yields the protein CASRSGPAYSPLHF.

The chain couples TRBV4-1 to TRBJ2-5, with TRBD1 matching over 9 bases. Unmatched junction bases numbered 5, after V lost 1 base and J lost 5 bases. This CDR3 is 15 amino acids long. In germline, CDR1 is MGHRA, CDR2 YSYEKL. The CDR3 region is CASSQGDREYETQYF. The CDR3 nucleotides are TGCGCCAGCAGCCAAGGGGACAGGGAATATGAGACCCAGTACTTC.

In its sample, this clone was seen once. The CDR3 region has the DNA TGTGCCAGCAGTTTGCCGGGACAGGGGAGGGTAGGTGAAAAACTGTTTTTT. Protein sequence: CASSLPGQGRVGEKLFF. This chain joins TRBV28 and TRBJ1-4; 10 nucleotides match TRBD1. V lost 3 bases, J lost 7 bases, and 11 bases stayed unmatched. This CDR3 has 17 amino acids. Germline V gene lookup returns CDR1 MDHEN and CDR2 SYDVKM.

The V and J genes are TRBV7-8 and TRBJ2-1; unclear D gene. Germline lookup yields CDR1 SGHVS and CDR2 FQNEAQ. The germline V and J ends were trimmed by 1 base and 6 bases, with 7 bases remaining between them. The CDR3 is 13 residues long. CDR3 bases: TGTGCCAGCAGCTTAGGGCCTTTCAATGAGCAGTTCTTC. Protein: CASSLGPFNEQFF.

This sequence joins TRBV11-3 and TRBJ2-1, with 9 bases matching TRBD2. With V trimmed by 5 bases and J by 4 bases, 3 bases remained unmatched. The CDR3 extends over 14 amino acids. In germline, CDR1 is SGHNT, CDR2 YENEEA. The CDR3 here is CASSASGTYNEQFF. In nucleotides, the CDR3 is TGTGCCAGCAGCGCTAGCGGGACTTACAATGAGCAGTTCTTC.

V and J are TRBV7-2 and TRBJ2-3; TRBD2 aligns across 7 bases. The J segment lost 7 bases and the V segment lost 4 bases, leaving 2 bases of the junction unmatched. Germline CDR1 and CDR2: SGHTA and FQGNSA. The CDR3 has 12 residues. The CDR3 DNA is TGTGCCAGCAGCTCGACTAGCTATACGCAGTATTTT. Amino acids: CASSSTSYTQYF. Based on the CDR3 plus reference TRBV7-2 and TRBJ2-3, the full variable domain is GAGVSQSPSNKVTEKGKDVELRCDPISGHTALYWYRQSLGQGLEFLIYFQGNSAPDKSGLPSDRFSAERTGGSVSTLTIQRTQQEDSAVYLCASSSTSYTQYFGPGTRLTVL.

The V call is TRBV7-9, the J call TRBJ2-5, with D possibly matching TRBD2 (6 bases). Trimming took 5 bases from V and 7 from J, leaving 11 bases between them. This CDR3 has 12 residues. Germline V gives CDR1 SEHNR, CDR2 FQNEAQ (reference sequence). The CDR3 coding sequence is TGTGCCAGCAGCCCCTTGGGGGGGACCCAGTACTTC. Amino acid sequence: CASSPLGGTQYF.

CDR3 DNA: TGTGCCAGCAGCTTAGAGACAGGCACTGAAGCTTTCTTT. Protein product: CASSLETGTEAFF. The V and J genes are TRBV11-3 and TRBJ1-1; D possibly corresponds to TRBD1 (6 bases). This CDR3 spans 13 amino acids. Germline assignment: CDR1 SGHNT and CDR2 YENEEA. Trimming took off 0 bases at V and 4 bases at J, with 6 bases between the two ends. Complete variable domain (other parts from reference TRBV11-3 and TRBJ1-1): EAGVVQSPRYKIIEKKQPVAFWCNPISGHNTLYWYLQNLGQGPELLIRYENEEAVDDSQLPKDRFSAERLKGVDSTLKIQPAELGDSAVYLCASSLETGTEAFFGQGTRLTVV.

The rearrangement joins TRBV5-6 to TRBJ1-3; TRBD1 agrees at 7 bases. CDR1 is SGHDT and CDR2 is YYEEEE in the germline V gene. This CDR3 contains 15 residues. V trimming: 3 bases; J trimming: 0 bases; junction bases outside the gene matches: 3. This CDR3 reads CASSYRGPSGNTIYF. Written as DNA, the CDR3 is TGTGCCAGCAGCTACAGGGGCCCCTCTGGAAACACCATATATTTT.

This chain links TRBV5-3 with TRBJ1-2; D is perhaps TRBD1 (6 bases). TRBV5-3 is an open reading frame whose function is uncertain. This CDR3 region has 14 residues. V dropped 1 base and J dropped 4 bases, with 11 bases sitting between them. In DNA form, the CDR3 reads TGTGCCAGAAGCTTGTGGCAGGGGCCCTATGGCTACACCTTC. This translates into CARSLWQGPYGYTF.

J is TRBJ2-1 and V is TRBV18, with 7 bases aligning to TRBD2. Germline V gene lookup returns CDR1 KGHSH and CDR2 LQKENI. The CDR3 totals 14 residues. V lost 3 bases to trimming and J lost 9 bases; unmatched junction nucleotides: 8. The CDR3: CASSPQRDHGEQFF. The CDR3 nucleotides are TGTGCCAGCTCACCGCAGCGGGACCATGGTGAGCAGTTCTTC.